This T cell receptor beta chain comes out of a study of blood T cell repertoires in COVID-19. Looking at the study overall: The samples span acute and convalescent COVID-19 from the United States, Italy and Spain. The cDNA or gDNA used as material had been derived from T cells, B-cell-depleted T cells, or PBMCs.

In the source study's methods: Reference gene primer amplification gave nucleated cell count estimates. Sequencing was performed with immunoSEQ multiplex PCR; in TCRdb, only in-frame clones are kept and a portion is missing. V, J and clone size derive from that table, while D and trimming were established from the DNA sequence. The data contain 25,000 to 35,000 clones, more than 80% of them singletons. The CDR3 totals 15 residues. V trimming: 0 bases; J trimming: 5 bases; junction bases outside the gene matches: 6. CDR1 is SEHNR and CDR2 is FQNEAQ in the germline V gene (reference sequence). The rearrangement links TRBV7-9 to TRBJ1-1; 7 bases are shared with TRBD1. This TCR was sampled from a human donor in a cohort sampled during active COVID-19. Sequences were obtained from peripheral blood. The DNA for the CDR3 is TGTGCCAGCAGCTTAGCGATAACAGGGGAGACTGAAGCTTTCTTT. Residues: CASSLAITGETEAFF.